Listed below are T cell receptor beta chains from one sample, sequenced in a study of blood T cell repertoires in COVID-19. Method: immunoSEQ multiplex PCR; TCRdb's copy keeps in-frame clones and lacks some. This sample has about 59,000 clones; about 90% occur once, and the top ten carry 4.5% to 6%. What was sequenced was peripheral blood. The receptors stem from a man older than 75 in a cohort sampled during active COVID-19. Both conserved end residues are part of each CDR3. The order of the fields is D gene, clone size, J gene, V gene, CDR3 protein, CDR3 DNA. A D gene is named only where the DNA matches it firmly. Part of the rows lack a size; the others show once, few, many or a class for expanded clones.

D gene: NA; clone size: few; J gene: TRBJ1-1; V gene: TRBV5-4; CDR3 protein: CASSLRGGTEAFF; CDR3 DNA: TGTGCCAGCAGTCTAAGGGGTGGCACTGAAGCTTTCTTT
D gene: NA; clone size: NA; J gene: TRBJ1-5; V gene: TRBV21-1; CDR3 protein: CASRAAGSSNQPQHF; CDR3 DNA: TGTGCCAGCAGGGCAGCAGGGTCAAGCAATCAGCCCCAGCATTTT
D gene: NA; clone size: NA; J gene: TRBJ2-5; V gene: TRBV5-1; CDR3 protein: CASSSNRGGETQYF; CDR3 DNA: TGCGCCAGCAGCTCTAACAGGGGAGGAGAGACCCAGTACTTC
D gene: NA; clone size: NA; J gene: TRBJ1-6; V gene: TRBV5-4; CDR3 protein: CASSPGQGSPSPLHF; CDR3 DNA: TGTGCCAGCAGCCCCGGGCAGGGGAGTCCTTCACCCCTCCACTTT
D gene: NA; clone size: NA; J gene: TRBJ1-3; V gene: TRBV29-1; CDR3 protein: CSVEAGHTSGNTIYF; CDR3 DNA: TGCAGCGTTGAAGCTGGACATACCTCTGGAAACACCATATATTTT
D gene: NA; clone size: NA; J gene: TRBJ1-2; V gene: TRBV19; CDR3 protein: CASSIEEGFAYGYTF; CDR3 DNA: TGTGCCAGTAGTATAGAGGAGGGTTTCGCCTATGGCTACACCTTC
D gene: TRBD2; clone size: NA; J gene: TRBJ2-2; V gene: TRBV9; CDR3 protein: CASSVAGGMNTGELFF; CDR3 DNA: TGTGCCAGCAGCGTAGCGGGGGGGATGAACACCGGGGAGCTGTTTTTT
D gene: TRBD1; clone size: NA; J gene: TRBJ2-3; V gene: TRBV24-1; CDR3 protein: CATSDLQGTGGADTQYF; CDR3 DNA: TGTGCCACCAGTGATTTGCAGGGGACAGGGGGCGCAGATACGCAGTATTTT
D gene: NA; clone size: NA; J gene: TRBJ1-1; V gene: TRBV3-1/TRBV3-2; CDR3 protein: CASSQEGGRVAEAFF; CDR3 DNA: TGTGCCAGCAGCCAAGAGGGGGGGCGGGTCGCTGAAGCTTTCTTT
D gene: NA; clone size: NA; J gene: TRBJ1-5; V gene: TRBV24-1; CDR3 protein: CATSDLLCALYNQPQHF; CDR3 DNA: TGTGCCACCAGTGATTTGCTTTGTGCGCTATACAATCAGCCCCAGCATTTT
D gene: NA; clone size: NA; J gene: TRBJ1-4; V gene: TRBV6-5; CDR3 protein: CASSYSITGTNEKLFF; CDR3 DNA: TGTGCCAGCAGTTACTCGATAACAGGGACTAATGAAAAACTGTTTTTT
D gene: TRBD2; clone size: NA; J gene: TRBJ2-4; V gene: TRBV9; CDR3 protein: CASSVGASGRKNIQYF; CDR3 DNA: TGTGCCAGCAGCGTAGGGGCTAGCGGGAGGAAAAACATTCAGTACTTC
D gene: NA; clone size: NA; J gene: TRBJ1-2; V gene: TRBV12-3/TRBV12-4; CDR3 protein: CASSDRYGYTF; CDR3 DNA: TGCGCCAGCAGTGACAGATATGGCTACACCTTC
D gene: NA; clone size: once; J gene: TRBJ1-2; V gene: TRBV5-6; CDR3 protein: CASSLTDYGYTF; CDR3 DNA: TGTGCCAGCAGCTTGACGGACTATGGCTACACCTTC
D gene: TRBD1; clone size: NA; J gene: TRBJ1-4; V gene: TRBV7-6; CDR3 protein: CASSPTDRPLGKLFF; CDR3 DNA: TGTGCCAGCAGCCCTACGGACAGGCCTTTAGGAAAACTGTTTTTT
D gene: NA; clone size: NA; J gene: TRBJ2-7; V gene: TRBV7-3; CDR3 protein: CASSLGGLSYEQYF; CDR3 DNA: TGTGCCAGCAGCTTAGGGGGCCTCTCCTACGAGCAGTACTTC
D gene: TRBD1; clone size: once; J gene: TRBJ1-1; V gene: TRBV6-2/TRBV6-3; CDR3 protein: CASSKNRGSNTEAFF; CDR3 DNA: TGTGCCAGCAGTAAGAACAGGGGCTCGAACACTGAAGCTTTCTTT
D gene: NA; clone size: NA; J gene: TRBJ1-5; V gene: TRBV30; CDR3 protein: CAWSVEGHQPQHF; CDR3 DNA: TGTGCCTGGAGTGTAGAGGGTCATCAGCCCCAGCATTTT
D gene: TRBD1; clone size: NA; J gene: TRBJ2-7; V gene: TRBV5-4; CDR3 protein: CASSLDRGFSYEQYF; CDR3 DNA: TGTGCCAGCAGCTTGGACAGGGGGTTCTCCTACGAGCAGTACTTC
D gene: TRBD1; clone size: NA; J gene: TRBJ1-2; V gene: TRBV5-4; CDR3 protein: CASSLPGQGVGRANYGYTF; CDR3 DNA: TGTGCCAGCAGCTTACCGGGACAGGGGGTAGGAAGGGCTAACTATGGCTACACCTTC
D gene: TRBD1; clone size: NA; J gene: TRBJ2-2; V gene: TRBV9; CDR3 protein: CASSGTGGGGELFF; CDR3 DNA: TGTGCCAGCAGCGGCACAGGGGGTGGCGGGGAGCTGTTTTTT
D gene: TRBD1; clone size: NA; J gene: TRBJ2-7; V gene: TRBV27; CDR3 protein: CASSLRQGVIYEQYF; CDR3 DNA: TGTGCCAGCAGTTTAAGGCAGGGGGTGATCTACGAGCAGTACTTC
D gene: TRBD1; clone size: NA; J gene: TRBJ2-1; V gene: TRBV5-1; CDR3 protein: CASSLETGGYNEQFF; CDR3 DNA: TGCGCCAGCAGCTTGGAGACAGGGGGCTACAATGAGCAGTTCTTC
D gene: NA; clone size: NA; J gene: TRBJ2-2; V gene: TRBV6-1; CDR3 protein: CASSEVWGLATGELFF; CDR3 DNA: TGTGCCAGCAGTGAAGTCTGGGGACTTGCCACCGGGGAGCTGTTTTTT
D gene: TRBD1; clone size: NA; J gene: TRBJ1-1; V gene: TRBV7-6; CDR3 protein: CASSLTTQGSTEAFF; CDR3 DNA: TGTGCCAGCAGCTTAACGACACAGGGGAGCACTGAAGCTTTCTTT
D gene: TRBD1; clone size: NA; J gene: TRBJ1-2; V gene: TRBV5-8; CDR3 protein: CASSLRQGLNYGYTF; CDR3 DNA: TGTGCCAGCAGCTTGAGACAGGGCCTTAACTATGGCTACACCTTC
D gene: TRBD1; clone size: NA; J gene: TRBJ1-1; V gene: TRBV6-6; CDR3 protein: CASIPDRDTEAFF; CDR3 DNA: TGTGCCAGCATTCCAGACAGGGACACTGAAGCTTTCTTT
D gene: TRBD2; clone size: NA; J gene: TRBJ2-1; V gene: TRBV27; CDR3 protein: CASSRLAGEGRGHEQFF; CDR3 DNA: TGTGCCAGCAGTCGCCTAGCGGGAGAAGGGAGGGGGCATGAGCAGTTCTTC
D gene: NA; clone size: NA; J gene: TRBJ1-1; V gene: TRBV6-1; CDR3 protein: CASSEAQGMNTEAFF; CDR3 DNA: TGTGCCAGCAGTGAAGCGCAGGGAATGAACACTGAAGCTTTCTTT
D gene: TRBD1; clone size: NA; J gene: TRBJ2-5; V gene: TRBV18; CDR3 protein: CASSPPTGGWETQYF; CDR3 DNA: TGTGCCAGCTCACCACCGACAGGGGGCTGGGAGACCCAGTACTTC
D gene: NA; clone size: NA; J gene: TRBJ1-3; V gene: TRBV18; CDR3 protein: CASSPGRTPYGNTIYF; CDR3 DNA: TGTGCCAGCTCACCCGGACGGACACCATATGGAAACACCATATATTTT
D gene: NA; clone size: NA; J gene: TRBJ1-1; V gene: TRBV7-8; CDR3 protein: CASSLVGRKGTEAFF; CDR3 DNA: TGTGCCAGCAGCTTAGTTGGCAGAAAGGGGACTGAAGCTTTCTTT
D gene: TRBD2; clone size: NA; J gene: TRBJ2-1; V gene: TRBV7-2; CDR3 protein: CASSFQAGGNNEQFF; CDR3 DNA: TGTGCCAGCAGCTTCCAGGCGGGAGGCAACAATGAGCAGTTCTTC
D gene: TRBD1; clone size: NA; J gene: TRBJ2-1; V gene: TRBV30; CDR3 protein: CAGTGDSYNEQFF; CDR3 DNA: TGTGCCGGAACAGGGGACTCCTACAATGAGCAGTTCTTC
D gene: NA; clone size: NA; J gene: TRBJ2-7; V gene: TRBV3-1/TRBV3-2; CDR3 protein: CASSQFLREQYF; CDR3 DNA: TGTGCCAGCAGCCAATTTTTGAGGGAGCAGTACTTC
D gene: TRBD2; clone size: NA; J gene: TRBJ2-3; V gene: TRBV28; CDR3 protein: CASSGGVAGGPDTQYF; CDR3 DNA: TGTGCCAGCAGTGGCGGGGTAGCGGGGGGTCCAGATACGCAGTATTTT
D gene: NA; clone size: NA; J gene: TRBJ1-1; V gene: TRBV10-3; CDR3 protein: CAISETTIPGVGAFF; CDR3 DNA: TGTGCCATCAGTGAGACTACTATCCCGGGGGTAGGAGCTTTCTTT
D gene: TRBD2; clone size: NA; J gene: TRBJ2-1; V gene: TRBV7-6; CDR3 protein: CASSPGTSGTSRLNEQFF; CDR3 DNA: TGTGCCAGCAGCCCAGGGACTAGCGGGACCTCCAGACTCAATGAGCAGTTCTTC
D gene: TRBD2; clone size: once; J gene: TRBJ2-3; V gene: TRBV5-1; CDR3 protein: CASSAGLAGGWGTDTQYF; CDR3 DNA: TGCGCCAGCAGCGCGGGACTAGCGGGAGGGTGGGGCACAGATACGCAGTATTTT
D gene: NA; clone size: NA; J gene: TRBJ2-3; V gene: TRBV3-1/TRBV3-2; CDR3 protein: CASSQASSTDTQYF; CDR3 DNA: TGTGCCAGCAGCCAAGCCAGTAGCACAGATACGCAGTATTTT
D gene: NA; clone size: once; J gene: TRBJ1-2; V gene: TRBV5-6; CDR3 protein: CASSLSPGANYGYTF; CDR3 DNA: TGTGCCAGCAGCTTATCACCAGGGGCTAACTATGGCTACACCTTC
D gene: TRBD2; clone size: NA; J gene: TRBJ2-7; V gene: TRBV18; CDR3 protein: CASSPGSSGFSYEQYF; CDR3 DNA: TGTGCCAGCTCACCAGGGAGTAGCGGGTTCTCCTACGAGCAGTACTTC
D gene: NA; clone size: NA; J gene: TRBJ2-7; V gene: TRBV5-4; CDR3 protein: CASSLEQGGAYEQYF; CDR3 DNA: TGTGCCAGCAGCCTGGAACAGGGGGGGGCCTACGAGCAGTACTTC
D gene: NA; clone size: NA; J gene: TRBJ1-2; V gene: TRBV18; CDR3 protein: CASSPPMEGTYGYTF; CDR3 DNA: TGTGCCAGCTCACCACCCATGGAGGGTACCTATGGCTACACCTTC
D gene: NA; clone size: NA; J gene: TRBJ2-7; V gene: TRBV5-1; CDR3 protein: CASSLAVRGSYEQYF; CDR3 DNA: TGCGCCAGCAGCTTGGCCGTCAGGGGCTCCTACGAGCAGTACTTC
D gene: TRBD1; clone size: NA; J gene: TRBJ1-1; V gene: TRBV2; CDR3 protein: CASSVDRGRTEAFF; CDR3 DNA: TGTGCCAGCAGTGTGGACAGGGGTAGAACTGAAGCTTTCTTT
D gene: NA; clone size: NA; J gene: TRBJ2-3; V gene: TRBV7-9; CDR3 protein: CASSLGTDPYTQYF; CDR3 DNA: TGTGCCAGCAGCTTAGGCACAGACCCCTATACGCAGTATTTT
D gene: NA; clone size: NA; J gene: TRBJ1-2; V gene: TRBV6-2/TRBV6-3; CDR3 protein: CASSYLAYGYTF; CDR3 DNA: TGTGCCAGCAGTTACCTGGCCTATGGCTACACCTTC
D gene: TRBD1; clone size: NA; J gene: TRBJ1-4; V gene: TRBV7-8; CDR3 protein: CASSPYTGGFQEKLFF; CDR3 DNA: TGTGCCAGCAGTCCTTACACAGGGGGCTTTCAGGAAAAACTGTTTTTT
D gene: NA; clone size: NA; J gene: TRBJ2-2; V gene: TRBV7-9; CDR3 protein: CASPDPGTGELFF; CDR3 DNA: TGTGCCAGCCCCGACCCAGGCACCGGGGAGCTGTTTTTT
D gene: TRBD1; clone size: NA; J gene: TRBJ2-1; V gene: TRBV7-2; CDR3 protein: CASSLGGQGGLEQFF; CDR3 DNA: TGTGCCAGCAGCTTAGGGGGACAGGGCGGGCTTGAGCAGTTCTTC
D gene: NA; clone size: NA; J gene: TRBJ1-1; V gene: TRBV3-1/TRBV3-2; CDR3 protein: CASSPQGNHEAFF; CDR3 DNA: TGTGCCAGCAGCCCCCAGGGTAATCATGAAGCTTTCTTT
D gene: NA; clone size: NA; J gene: TRBJ2-1; V gene: TRBV12-5; CDR3 protein: CASGFRWNAGYSYNEQFF; CDR3 DNA: TGTGCTAGTGGTTTCCGTTGGAATGCGGGATATTCCTACAATGAGCAGTTCTTC
D gene: NA; clone size: once; J gene: TRBJ1-2; V gene: TRBV11-2; CDR3 protein: CASTLGASRNYGYTF; CDR3 DNA: TGTGCCAGCACCCTAGGGGCCTCCCGTAACTATGGCTACACCTTC
D gene: NA; clone size: NA; J gene: TRBJ2-5; V gene: TRBV12-3/TRBV12-4; CDR3 protein: CASSSGYQETQYF; CDR3 DNA: TGTGCCAGCAGTTCGGGGTACCAAGAGACCCAGTACTTC